Listed below are T cell receptor beta chains from one sample, sequenced in a study of blood T cells in healthy people across ages. TCRdb itself ran the 5' RACE reads through MiXCR, one entry per CDR3 protein. The sample shows 450,000 to 700,000 distinct CDR3 sequences, approximately 25% of them seen only once. The sample consisted of blood. Receptors originate from a woman in her 70s in good health. Each CDR3 is given with its conserved first and last residue. The D gene is left open where the match is weak. Some rows have no size entry. The others give once, few or many, or a class for an expanded clone.

j_call clone_size v_call d_call cdr3_aa cdr3_nt
TRBJ1-6 NA TRBV20-1 NA CSASKDRDNSPLHF TGCAGTGCTAGTAAGGATAGAGATAATTCACCCCTCCACTTT
TRBJ2-3 NA TRBV2 TRBD2 CASSERLAGAGGDTQYF TGTGCCAGCAGTGAACGACTAGCGGGGGCGGGAGGAGATACGCAGTATTTT
TRBJ2-7 NA TRBV10-3 NA CAISRDNREQYF TGTGCCATCTCCAGGGACAACAGGGAGCAGTACTTC
TRBJ2-7 NA TRBV6-5 TRBD1 CVSSYSGGEQYF TGTGTCAGCAGTTACTCAGGGGGCGAGCAGTACTTC
TRBJ1-5 NA TRBV7-2 NA CASSPWTSTNQPQHF TGTGCCAGCAGCCCCTGGACCTCTACCAATCAGCCCCAGCATTTT
TRBJ1-5 NA TRBV6-2/TRBV6-3 NA CASALLGWPQHF TGTGCCAGCGCCCTCTTGGGATGGCCCCAGCATTTT
TRBJ1-4 few TRBV11-3 NA CASSSGQWATNEKLFF TGTGCCAGCAGCTCCGGACAATGGGCAACTAATGAAAAACTGTTTTTT
TRBJ2-2 NA TRBV6-2/TRBV6-3 NA CASSQDYPGSGELFF TGTGCCAGCAGTCAGGACTACCCGGGATCCGGGGAGCTGTTTTTT
TRBJ2-5 NA TRBV5-1 TRBD1 CASSTGQGTETQYF TGCGCCAGCAGCACTGGACAGGGCACAGAGACCCAGTACTTC
TRBJ2-7 NA TRBV12-5 NA CASGSGRPYEQYF TGTGCTAGTGGCTCAGGGAGACCTTACGAGCAGTACTTC
TRBJ2-3 few TRBV2 TRBD2 CASSATSGSTDTQYF TGTGCCAGCAGCGCGACTAGCGGGAGCACAGATACGCAGTATTTT
TRBJ1-1 NA TRBV19 NA CASSMVGTEAFF TGTGCCAGTAGTATGGTGGGCACTGAAGCTTTCTTT
TRBJ1-1 NA TRBV7-9 NA CASSFGTVDTEAFF TGTGCCAGCAGCTTCGGCACAGTTGACACTGAAGCTTTCTTT
TRBJ2-7 NA TRBV29-1 NA CSVVGWGRHEQYF TGCAGCGTTGTAGGCTGGGGGAGGCACGAGCAGTACTTC
TRBJ1-6 NA TRBV6-5 TRBD1 CASGYSGTGGSPLHF TGTGCCAGCGGTTATTCCGGGACAGGGGGATCACCCCTCCACTTT
TRBJ1-1 few TRBV7-2 NA CASSFSGGRSEAFF TGTGCCAGCAGCTTCTCGGGGGGGCGATCGGAGGCTTTCTTT
TRBJ2-3 NA TRBV7-2 TRBD2 CASSLKGLAGDTDTQYF TGTGCCAGCAGCTTGAAGGGACTAGCGGGGGACACAGATACGCAGTATTTT
TRBJ2-1 NA TRBV7-9 NA CSSSLATISSYNEQFF TGTTCCAGCAGCTTAGCAACCATAAGCTCCTACAATGAGCAGTTCTTC
TRBJ2-7 NA TRBV6-1 NA CASPGEGYEQYF TGTGCCAGCCCGGGTGAGGGATACGAGCAGTACTTC
TRBJ1-2 NA TRBV13 NA CASSSSSIQGKRGYTF TGTGCCAGCAGCTCATCTAGCATACAGGGAAAACGTGGCTACACCTTC
TRBJ2-1 NA TRBV12-3/TRBV12-4 TRBD2 CASTFSGLAVYEQFF TGTGCCAGCACTTTCTCGGGACTAGCTGTTTATGAGCAGTTCTTC
TRBJ1-3 many TRBV5-1 NA CASSFQGSGNTIYF TGTGCCAGCAGCTTTCAGGGATCCGGAAACACCATATATTTT
TRBJ2-1 few TRBV3-1 TRBD2 CASSHSGGNEQFF TGTGCCAGCAGCCATAGCGGGGGCAATGAGCAGTTCTTC
TRBJ1-3 NA TRBV5-5 NA CASSPLPGASGNTIYF TGTGCCAGCAGCCCACTCCCGGGAGCCTCTGGAAACACCATATATTTT